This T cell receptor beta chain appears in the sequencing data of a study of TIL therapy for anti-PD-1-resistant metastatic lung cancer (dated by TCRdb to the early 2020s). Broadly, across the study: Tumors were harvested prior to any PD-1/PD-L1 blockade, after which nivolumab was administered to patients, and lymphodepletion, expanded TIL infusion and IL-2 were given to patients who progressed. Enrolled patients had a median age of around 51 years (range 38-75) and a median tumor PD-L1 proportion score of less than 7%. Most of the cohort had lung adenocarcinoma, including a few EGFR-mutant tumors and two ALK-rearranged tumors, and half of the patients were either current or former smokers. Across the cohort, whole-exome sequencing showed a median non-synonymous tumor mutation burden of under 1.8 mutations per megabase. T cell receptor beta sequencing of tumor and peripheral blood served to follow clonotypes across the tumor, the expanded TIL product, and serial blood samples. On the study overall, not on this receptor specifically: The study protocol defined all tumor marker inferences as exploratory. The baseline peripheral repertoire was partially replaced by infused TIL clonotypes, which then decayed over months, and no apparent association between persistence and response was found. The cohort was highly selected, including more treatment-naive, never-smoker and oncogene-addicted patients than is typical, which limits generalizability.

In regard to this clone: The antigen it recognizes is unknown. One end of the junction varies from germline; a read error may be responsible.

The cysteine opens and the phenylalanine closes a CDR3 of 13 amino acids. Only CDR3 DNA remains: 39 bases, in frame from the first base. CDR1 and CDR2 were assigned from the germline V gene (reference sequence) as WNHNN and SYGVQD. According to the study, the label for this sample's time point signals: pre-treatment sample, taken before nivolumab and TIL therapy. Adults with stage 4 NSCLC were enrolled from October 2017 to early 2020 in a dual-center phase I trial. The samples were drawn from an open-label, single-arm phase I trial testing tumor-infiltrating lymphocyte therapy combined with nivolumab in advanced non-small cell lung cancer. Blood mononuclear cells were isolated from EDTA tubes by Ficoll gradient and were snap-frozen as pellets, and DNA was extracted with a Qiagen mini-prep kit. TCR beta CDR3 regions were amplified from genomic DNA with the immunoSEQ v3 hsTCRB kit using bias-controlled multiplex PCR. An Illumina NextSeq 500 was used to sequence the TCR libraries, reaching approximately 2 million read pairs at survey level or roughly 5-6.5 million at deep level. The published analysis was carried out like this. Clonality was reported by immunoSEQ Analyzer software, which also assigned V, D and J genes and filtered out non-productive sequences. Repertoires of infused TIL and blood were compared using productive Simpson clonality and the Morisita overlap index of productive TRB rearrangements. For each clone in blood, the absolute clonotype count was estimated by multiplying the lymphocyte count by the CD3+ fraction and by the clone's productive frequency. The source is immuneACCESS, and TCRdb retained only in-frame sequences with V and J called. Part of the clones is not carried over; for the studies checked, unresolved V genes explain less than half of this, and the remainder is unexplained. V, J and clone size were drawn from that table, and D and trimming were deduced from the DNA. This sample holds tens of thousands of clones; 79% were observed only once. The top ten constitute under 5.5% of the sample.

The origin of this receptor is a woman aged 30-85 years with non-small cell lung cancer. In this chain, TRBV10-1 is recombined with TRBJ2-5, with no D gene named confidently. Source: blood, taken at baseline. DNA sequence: TGCGCCAGCAGTGAGCGCATCCAAGAGGCCCAGTACTTC. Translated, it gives CASSERIQEAQYF.